This TCR beta chain is drawn from a study of blood T cell repertoires in COVID-19 (TCRdb year 2020). Background for the entire study: Samples covering the acute and convalescent phases of COVID-19 were provided by collaborators in the United States, Italy and Spain. The dataset comprised deeply sampled blood TCRbeta repertoires from subjects exposed to, actively infected with, or recovered from COVID-19. The sample metadata nearly always contained a de-identified subject ID, COVID-19 status, age in years and sex. The samples were drawn from two sources: the first 160 participants of the ongoing ImmuneRACE study, and 1,200 or so subjects contributed by 6 global collaborators. The repertoires were released in a freely available public database intended as a resource for research on the immune response to SARS-CoV-2. The prospective study material was composed of cDNA or gDNA derived from T cells, B-cell-depleted T cells, or PBMCs. HLA class I and class II types, where available, came from metadata supplied by the sample provider rather than from assay-based typing. General findings and caveats noted by the study authors: The quantity of clinical and demographic metadata differed by source and by participant and was supplied without curation.

With respect to this clone: This receptor's antigen is unknown. Base qualities are not recorded, but no much larger clone differs from it by a single base.

The immunoSEQ Assay, a bias-controlled multiplex PCR, was used to amplify TCRbeta CDR3 regions from genomic DNA. On the study's bioinformatics: The number of nucleated cells in each sample was estimated from the amplification of reference gene primers within the assay. To quantify the absolute abundance of each unique TCRbeta CDR3 rearrangement, sequence reads were collapsed and filtered. For each sample, productive Simpson clonality was calculated by taking the square root of Simpson's diversity index across productive rearrangements. This immuneACCESS table, as held by TCRdb, lists in-frame sequences with V and J called but not all clones. Of the missing ones, under half trace to an unresolved V gene in checked studies; the others have no known cause. The D gene and trimming were derived from the DNA, and the V and J assignments and clone size from that table. For this sample there are approximately 110,000 clones; 80% to 90% appear just once. Of the sample, 1% to 1.4% falls within the top ten clones.

Each collaborating institution followed its own protocols to collect whole blood in K2EDTA tubes. Collaborator samples were shipped for TCRbeta analysis as frozen whole blood, isolated PBMCs, or DNA extracted from either sample type. Reading from cysteine to phenylalanine, the CDR3 counts 12 amino acids. The kept DNA is CDR3 alone, 36 bases in frame from the first base. Trimming at the junction amounts to 0 bases on V and 12 bases on J, and the germline ends lie 12 bases apart. Via the germline V gene (reference sequence), CDR1 is SGHKS and CDR2 YYEKEE. This receptor was obtained from a human donor in a cohort sampled during active COVID-19. The sample was peripheral blood. The chain was built from TRBV5-5 and TRBJ1-2; tentative D gene TRBD1, with 6 bases matching. Read as DNA, the sequence is TGTGCCAGCAGCTTGGTGGCAGGGGAAGACACCTTC. It is translated as CASSLVAGEDTF.